This T cell receptor beta chain derives from a study of T cells in Graves' hyperthyroidism and ophthalmopathy. TCR beta CDR3 region amplification was performed from RNA transcripts. The TCR CDR3 first-round RT-PCR relied on the HTBI primer set. TCRdb passed the multiplex PCR reads through MiXCR, listing each CDR3 protein once. The table shows 550,000 to 600,000 distinct CDR3 sequences, with just over 45% occurring only once. This clonotype was detected ten times or more. There are 13 residues in the CDR3. The germline V and J ends were trimmed by 1 base and 4 bases, with 7 bases remaining between them. The germline V gene has CDR1 KGHSH and CDR2 LQKENI.

The chain recombines TRBV18 with TRBJ2-5; no firm D call. This receptor was identified in an adult woman with Graves' disease, either hyperthyroidism or ophthalmopathy (not recorded which). The specimen sequenced was peripheral blood or thyroid tissue (not recorded which). The DNA for the CDR3 is TGTGCCAGCTCACCACGGCAGACAGAGACCCAGTACTTC. As protein: CASSPRQTETQYF.